This TCR beta chain was recorded in a study of response to subunit inactivated influenza vaccine. CDR3 size: 18 residues. CDR1 MDHEN and CDR2 SYDVKM come from the germline V gene. With 5 bases clipped from V and 3 bases from J, the junction kept 10 bases outside the gene matches. TCRdb re-called the RT-PCR reads through MiXCR, storing one row per CDR3 protein. Altogether about 520,000 distinct CDR3 sequences are present, approximately 7.3% being singletons, with the ten largest covering around 13%. Study-level points and caveats: Seasonal influenza vaccination, on each occasion, was suggested by the authors to recruit few new T cells.

At least ten counts were recorded for this clonotype. Its cognate antigen is unknown. This TCR derives from a man aged 50 to 69 who received an inactivated influenza vaccine. Sequenced here: PBMCs from blood, sampled about 23 months after vaccination. This sequence joins TRBV28 and TRBJ2-2; 12 nucleotides line up with TRBD2. DNA for the CDR3: TGTGCCAGCAGTCCCGGACTAGCGGGGAGGTCGGACACCGGGGAGCTGTTTTTT. Its translation: CASSPGLAGRSDTGELFF. Full variable domain (rest looked up from reference TRBV28 and TRBJ2-2): DVKVTQSSRYLVKRTGEKVFLECVQDMDHENMFWYRQDPGLGLRLIYFSYDVKMKEKGDIPEGYSVSREKKERFSLILESASTNQTSMYLCASSPGLAGRSDTGELFFGEGSRLTVL.